This TCR beta chain derives from a study of blood T cell repertoires in COVID-19 (dated by TCRdb to about 2020). In the study overall: Collaborator samples came from the United States, Italy and Spain and covered acute and convalescent phases of COVID-19. The prospective study material was composed of cDNA or gDNA derived from T cells, B-cell-depleted T cells, or PBMCs. Deeply sampled blood TCRbeta repertoires from subjects exposed to, actively infected with, or recovered from COVID-19 were included in the dataset. The repertoires were made available in a free public database intended to serve as a resource for research on the immune response to SARS-CoV-2. The samples were drawn from the first 160 participants of the ongoing ImmuneRACE study and from 1,254 subjects provided by 6 global collaborators. Nearly every sample came with metadata listing a de-identified subject ID, COVID-19 status, age in years and sex. Where HLA class I and class II types were available, the types were taken from metadata supplied by the sample provider, not from assay-based typing. Beyond this particular receptor, the publication reports: The quantity of clinical and demographic metadata differed by source and by participant and was supplied without curation.

For this clone: The target of this receptor is not known. No much larger clonotype is one base removed from it; base qualities were not supplied.

The CDR3 runs 14 amino acids, cysteine and phenylalanine included. The CDR3 DNA has 42 bases and is translated from base 1. CDR1 and CDR2 are drawn from the germline V gene: MNHEY, SVGAGI. Relative to germline, V is 2 bases shorter and J is 7 bases shorter, with 14 bases between their ends. Whole blood was collected in K2EDTA tubes by collaborating institutions according to the institutions' own protocols. Collaborator samples were shipped for TCRbeta analysis as frozen whole blood, isolated PBMCs, or DNA extracted from either sample type. The immunoSEQ Assay, a bias-controlled multiplex PCR, was used to amplify TCRbeta CDR3 regions from genomic DNA. On the authors' methods: The number of nucleated cells in each sample was estimated from the amplification of reference gene primers within the assay. To quantify the absolute abundance of each unique TCRbeta CDR3 rearrangement, sequence reads were collapsed and filtered. Productive Simpson clonality was computed per sample as the square root of Simpson's diversity index over productive rearrangements. TCRdb took over this immuneACCESS table, retaining in-frame rearrangements with V and J assigned. Such tables are incomplete; in checked studies, under half of the missing clones stem from an unresolved V gene, and the remainder is unexplained. V, J and clone size were drawn from that table, and D and trimming were deduced from the DNA. Counted in this sample were fewer than 500,000 clones; roughly four fifths of them appeared once. The top ten constitute 1.1% of the sample.

The specimen sequenced was peripheral blood. This TCR derives from a human donor with acute or convalescent COVID-19. The donor label of this sample is uncertain. The sequence joins TRBV6-5 to TRBJ1-2; TRBD1 is a possible D gene, resting on 6 matching bases. The CDR3 sequence is CASSYAGGRVGYTF. The nucleotide sequence is given as TGTGCCAGCAGTTACGCGGGGGGGCGGGTTGGCTACACCTTC.